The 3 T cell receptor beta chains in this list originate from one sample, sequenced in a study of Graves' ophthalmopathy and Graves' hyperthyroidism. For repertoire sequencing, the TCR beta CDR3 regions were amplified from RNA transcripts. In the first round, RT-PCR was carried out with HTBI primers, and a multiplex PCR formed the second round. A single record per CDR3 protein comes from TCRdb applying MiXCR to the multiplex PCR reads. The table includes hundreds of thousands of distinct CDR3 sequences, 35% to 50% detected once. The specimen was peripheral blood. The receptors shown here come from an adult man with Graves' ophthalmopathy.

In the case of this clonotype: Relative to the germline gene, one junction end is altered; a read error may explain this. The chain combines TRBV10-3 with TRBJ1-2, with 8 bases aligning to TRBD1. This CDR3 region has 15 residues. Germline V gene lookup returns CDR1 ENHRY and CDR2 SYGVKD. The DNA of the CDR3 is TGTGCCAGCAGTGAAGCACCAGGGGGCGTCTATGGCTACACCTTC. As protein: CASSEAPGGVYGYTF.

As DNA, the CDR3 is TGCAGTGCTAGCCGCCTGCGAGGGGACCAAGAGACCCAGTACTTC. Protein: CSASRLRGDQETQYF. V is TRBV20-1 and J is TRBJ2-5, with D possibly called TRBD1 or TRBD2 (5 bases each). The germline V gene has CDR1 DFQATT and CDR2 SNEGSKA (reference sequence). The CDR3 is 15 residues long. Trimming took off 3 bases at V and 0 bases at J, with 14 bases between the two ends.

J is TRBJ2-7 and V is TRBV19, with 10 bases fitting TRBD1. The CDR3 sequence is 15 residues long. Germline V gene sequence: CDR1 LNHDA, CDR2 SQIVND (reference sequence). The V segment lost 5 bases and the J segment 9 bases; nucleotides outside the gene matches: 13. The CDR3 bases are TGTGCCAGTAGTTTCGGGACAGGGGAGGGAGATACGCAGTACTTC. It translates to CASSFGTGEGDTQYF. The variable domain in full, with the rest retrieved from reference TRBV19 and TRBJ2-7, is DGGITQSPKYLFRKEGQNVTLSCEQNLNHDAMYWYRQDPGQGLRLIYYSQIVNDFQKGDIAEGYSVSREKKESFPLTVTSAQKNPTAFYLCASSFGTGEGDTQYFGPGTRLTVT.